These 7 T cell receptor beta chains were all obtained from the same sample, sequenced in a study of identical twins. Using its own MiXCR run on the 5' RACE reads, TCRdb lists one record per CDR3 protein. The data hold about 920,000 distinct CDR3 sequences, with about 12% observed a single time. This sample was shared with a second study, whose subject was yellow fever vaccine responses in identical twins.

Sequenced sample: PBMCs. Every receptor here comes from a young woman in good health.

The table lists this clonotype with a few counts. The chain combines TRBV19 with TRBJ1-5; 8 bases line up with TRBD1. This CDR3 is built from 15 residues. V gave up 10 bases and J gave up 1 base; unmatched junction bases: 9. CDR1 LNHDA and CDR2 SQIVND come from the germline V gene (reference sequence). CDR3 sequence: CATARDRSSNQPQHF. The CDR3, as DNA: TGTGCCACCGCCCGGGACAGGAGCAGCAATCAGCCCCAGCATTTT. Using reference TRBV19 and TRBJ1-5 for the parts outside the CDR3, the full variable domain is DGGITQSPKYLFRKEGQNVTLSCEQNLNHDAMYWYRQDPGQGLRLIYYSQIVNDFQKGDIAEGYSVSREKKESFPLTVTSAQKNPTAFYLCATARDRSSNQPQHFGDGTRLSIL.

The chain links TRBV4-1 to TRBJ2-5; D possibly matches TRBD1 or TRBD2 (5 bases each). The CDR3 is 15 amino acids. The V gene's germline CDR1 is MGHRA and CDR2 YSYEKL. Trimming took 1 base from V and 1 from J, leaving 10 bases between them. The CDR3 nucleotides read TGCGCCAGCAGCCAAGCGGGGCGGCCCCAAGAGACCCAGTACTTC. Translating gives CASSQAGRPQETQYF.

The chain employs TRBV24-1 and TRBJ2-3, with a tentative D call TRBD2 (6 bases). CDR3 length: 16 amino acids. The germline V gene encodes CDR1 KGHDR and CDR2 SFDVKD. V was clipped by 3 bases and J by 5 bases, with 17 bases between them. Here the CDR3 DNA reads TGTGCCACCAGTGATCCTGGACTACCTACGCGAGATACGCAGTATTTT. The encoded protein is CATSDPGLPTRDTQYF.

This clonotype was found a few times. This CDR3 reads CATKDRESNQPQHF. The CDR3 DNA reads TGTGCCACCAAGGACAGGGAGAGCAATCAGCCCCAGCATTTT. V usage is TRBV10-3 and J usage is TRBJ1-5, with 8 bases fitting TRBD1. Germline CDR1 ENHRY, CDR2 SYGVKD. V lost 10 bases and J lost 1; bases outside the gene matches: 6. CDR3 length equals 14 residues.

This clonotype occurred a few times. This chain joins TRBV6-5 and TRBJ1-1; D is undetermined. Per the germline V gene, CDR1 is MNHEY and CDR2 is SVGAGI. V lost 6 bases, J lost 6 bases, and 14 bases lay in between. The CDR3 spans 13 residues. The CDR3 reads CASRDSGRPEAFF. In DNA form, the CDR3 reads TGTGCCAGCAGAGACTCGGGCAGGCCTGAAGCTTTCTTT.

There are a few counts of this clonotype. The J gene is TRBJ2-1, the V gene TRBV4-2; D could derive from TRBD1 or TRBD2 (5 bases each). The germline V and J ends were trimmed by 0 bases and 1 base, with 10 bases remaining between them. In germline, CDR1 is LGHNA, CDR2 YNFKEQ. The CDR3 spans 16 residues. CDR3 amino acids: CASSQDGGLSYNEQFF. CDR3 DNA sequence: TGTGCCAGCAGCCAAGATGGGGGTTTATCCTACAATGAGCAGTTCTTC.

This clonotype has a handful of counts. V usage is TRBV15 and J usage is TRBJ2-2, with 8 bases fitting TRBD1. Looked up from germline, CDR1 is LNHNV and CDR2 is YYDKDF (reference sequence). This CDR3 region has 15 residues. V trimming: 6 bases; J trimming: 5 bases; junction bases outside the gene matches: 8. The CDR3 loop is CATSLTGVGTGELFF. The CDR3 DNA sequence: TGTGCCACCAGTTTGACAGGGGTGGGGACCGGGGAGCTGTTTTTT.